A selection of T cell receptor beta chains follows, all from one sample in a study of technical replicates of blood from several donors. The repertoire was sequenced with immunoSEQ multiplex PCR; TCRdb's copy has only in-frame clones and lacks some. The table has about 59,000 clones, just under 95% seen once. Sequenced material: PBMCs. The receptors were sampled from a human donor in good health. Some clones in this sample may be carry-over from other donors' samples. CDR3s include the opening cysteine and the closing phenylalanine or tryptophan. The order of the fields is CDR3 length, V gene, clone size, J gene, D gene, CDR3 protein, CDR3 DNA. The D gene is left open where the match is weak. Size tells how often a clone was seen (once, few, many) or the class of an expanded clone, and some rows leave it out.

len: 14; v_gene: TRBV19; abundance: .; j_gene: TRBJ1-1; d_gene: TRBD1; CDR3aa: CASRDREGETEAFF; CDR3nt: TGTGCCAGTAGAGACAGGGAAGGGGAGACTGAAGCTTTCTTT
len: 14; v_gene: TRBV5-1; abundance: .; j_gene: TRBJ1-2; d_gene: .; CDR3aa: CASSLMNLRDGYTF; CDR3nt: TGCGCCAGCAGCTTGATGAACTTGAGGGATGGCTACACCTTC
len: 14; v_gene: TRBV10-3; abundance: .; j_gene: TRBJ2-7; d_gene: .; CDR3aa: CAFLDSHAAPEQYF; CDR3nt: TGTGCCTTCCTGGACAGCCACGCGGCCCCTGAGCAGTACTTC
len: 11; v_gene: TRBV6-1; abundance: .; j_gene: TRBJ2-7; d_gene: .; CDR3aa: CASRTGNEQYF; CDR3nt: TGTGCCAGCAGGACAGGTAACGAGCAGTACTTC
len: 14; v_gene: TRBV28; abundance: .; j_gene: TRBJ1-2; d_gene: TRBD1; CDR3aa: CASIPGQPSGGYTF; CDR3nt: TGTGCCAGCATTCCGGGACAGCCTTCTGGAGGCTACACCTTC
len: 16; v_gene: TRBV23-1; abundance: .; j_gene: TRBJ2-5; d_gene: .; CDR3aa: CASSPGRGRETETQYF; CDR3nt: TGCGCCAGCAGTCCGGGGCGGGGGCGGGAGACAGAGACCCAGTACTTC
len: 14; v_gene: TRBV5-6; abundance: once; j_gene: TRBJ2-5; d_gene: .; CDR3aa: CASSLGRAGETQYF; CDR3nt: TGTGCCAGCAGCTTGGGCAGGGCAGGAGAGACCCAGTACTTC
len: 17; v_gene: TRBV5-5; abundance: .; j_gene: TRBJ2-6; d_gene: .; CDR3aa: CASSSGIDNSGANVLTF; CDR3nt: TGTGCCAGCAGCTCGGGAATAGACAACTCTGGGGCCAACGTCCTGACTTTC
len: 14; v_gene: TRBV5-4; abundance: .; j_gene: TRBJ2-1; d_gene: .; CDR3aa: CASSLAGLINEQFF; CDR3nt: TGTGCCAGCAGCTTGGCGGGACTCATCAATGAGCAGTTCTTC
len: 18; v_gene: TRBV10-1; abundance: .; j_gene: TRBJ2-6; d_gene: .; CDR3aa: CASSLDRQASSGANVLTF; CDR3nt: TGCGCCAGCAGTTTAGATCGACAGGCGAGCTCTGGGGCCAACGTCCTGACTTTC
len: 13; v_gene: TRBV19; abundance: .; j_gene: TRBJ1-2; d_gene: TRBD1; CDR3aa: CASSPDRGRGYTF; CDR3nt: TGTGCCAGTAGCCCGGACAGGGGCCGGGGCTACACCTTC
len: 15; v_gene: TRBV7-9; abundance: once; j_gene: TRBJ2-7; d_gene: TRBD1; CDR3aa: CASSLAAGGTYEQYF; CDR3nt: TGTGCCAGCAGCTTAGCGGCAGGGGGAACTTACGAGCAGTACTTC
len: 16; v_gene: TRBV10-3; abundance: .; j_gene: TRBJ2-7; d_gene: TRBD2; CDR3aa: CAISVSQSGRAGEQYF; CDR3nt: TGTGCCATCAGTGTTTCCCAAAGCGGGAGGGCGGGGGAGCAGTACTTC
len: 13; v_gene: TRBV11-3; abundance: .; j_gene: TRBJ2-5; d_gene: .; CDR3aa: CASSKDRTETQYF; CDR3nt: TGTGCCAGCAGTAAAGACAGGACTGAGACCCAGTACTTC
len: 13; v_gene: TRBV7-9; abundance: .; j_gene: TRBJ2-7; d_gene: .; CDR3aa: CASSLTASYEQYF; CDR3nt: TGTGCCAGCAGCTTGACAGCATCCTACGAGCAGTACTTC
len: 13; v_gene: TRBV6-5; abundance: .; j_gene: TRBJ2-7; d_gene: TRBD2; CDR3aa: CASSDGRIGEQYF; CDR3nt: TGTGCCAGCAGTGACGGGAGGATCGGAGAGCAGTACTTC
len: 14; v_gene: TRBV2; abundance: .; j_gene: TRBJ2-1; d_gene: .; CDR3aa: CATLRGGNYNEQFF; CDR3nt: TGTGCCACCCTAAGGGGGGGTAACTACAATGAGCAGTTCTTC
len: 17; v_gene: TRBV12-5; abundance: .; j_gene: TRBJ1-5; d_gene: .; CDR3aa: CASGLLPTWAGDQPQHF; CDR3nt: TGTGCTAGTGGTTTGTTACCAACATGGGCAGGGGACCAGCCCCAGCATTTT
len: 20; v_gene: TRBV2; abundance: .; j_gene: TRBJ2-3; d_gene: TRBD2; CDR3aa: CASSDPGLAGHSDAPDTQYF; CDR3nt: TGTGCCAGCAGTGATCCGGGACTAGCGGGACACTCCGACGCCCCAGATACGCAGTATTTT
len: 12; v_gene: TRBV30; abundance: .; j_gene: TRBJ2-1; d_gene: .; CDR3aa: CAWSVYEGAQFF; CDR3nt: TGTGCCTGGAGTGTATATGAGGGAGCGCAGTTCTTC
len: 16; v_gene: TRBV15; abundance: .; j_gene: TRBJ1-6; d_gene: .; CDR3aa: CATSSSDRDAPSPLHF; CDR3nt: TGTGCCACCAGCTCAAGCGACAGAGACGCTCCTTCACCCCTCCACTTT
len: 13; v_gene: TRBV5-3; abundance: .; j_gene: TRBJ1-5; d_gene: TRBD1; CDR3aa: CANPGQGRQPQHF; CDR3nt: TGTGCCAACCCCGGACAGGGCAGGCAGCCCCAGCATTTT
len: 18; v_gene: TRBV4-3; abundance: .; j_gene: TRBJ2-1; d_gene: TRBD2; CDR3aa: CASSQDFTGTSRGNEQFF; CDR3nt: TGCGCCAGCAGCCAAGACTTTACCGGGACTAGCAGGGGCAATGAGCAGTTCTTC
len: 16; v_gene: TRBV6-6; abundance: once; j_gene: TRBJ1-2; d_gene: TRBD1; CDR3aa: CASSYPGTGRGDGYTF; CDR3nt: TGTGCCAGCAGTTACCCCGGGACAGGAAGGGGGGATGGCTACACCTTC
len: 12; v_gene: TRBV5-3; abundance: .; j_gene: TRBJ2-3; d_gene: .; CDR3aa: CASSRAADTQYF; CDR3nt: TGTGCCAGTTCCAGGGCGGCAGATACGCAGTATTTT
len: 15; v_gene: TRBV7-9; abundance: .; j_gene: TRBJ1-2; d_gene: TRBD1; CDR3aa: CASSPPGQGVYGYTF; CDR3nt: TGTGCCAGCAGCCCGCCTGGACAGGGAGTTTATGGCTACACCTTC
len: 17; v_gene: TRBV21-1; abundance: .; j_gene: TRBJ1-5; d_gene: .; CDR3aa: CASSNILNSYSNQPQHF; CDR3nt: TGTGCCAGCAGCAATATTTTAAACAGTTATAGCAATCAGCCCCAGCATTTT
len: 15; v_gene: TRBV2; abundance: .; j_gene: TRBJ2-7; d_gene: TRBD2; CDR3aa: CASSLTSGRVDEQYF; CDR3nt: TGTGCCAGCAGCTTGACTAGCGGGAGAGTCGACGAGCAGTACTTC
len: 11; v_gene: TRBV6-1; abundance: few; j_gene: TRBJ1-1; d_gene: .; CDR3aa: CASSWGREAFF; CDR3nt: TGTGCCAGCAGTTGGGGGCGTGAAGCTTTCTTT
len: 14; v_gene: TRBV5-6; abundance: .; j_gene: TRBJ1-1; d_gene: .; CDR3aa: CASEEGVGYAEAFF; CDR3nt: TGTGCCAGCGAAGAAGGGGTTGGATACGCTGAAGCTTTCTTT
len: 15; v_gene: TRBV7-2; abundance: .; j_gene: TRBJ2-7; d_gene: TRBD2; CDR3aa: CASRSGGALPAEQYF; CDR3nt: TGTGCCAGCAGGTCGGGGGGGGCCCTACCAGCCGAGCAGTACTTC
len: 15; v_gene: TRBV11-3; abundance: .; j_gene: TRBJ2-1; d_gene: .; CDR3aa: CASSLDGTSYNEQFF; CDR3nt: TGTGCCAGCAGCTTAGATGGTACTTCGTACAATGAGCAGTTCTTC
len: 14; v_gene: TRBV7-3; abundance: .; j_gene: TRBJ2-5; d_gene: TRBD2; CDR3aa: CASRSGEPQETQYF; CDR3nt: TGTGCCAGCAGGAGCGGGGAGCCCCAAGAGACCCAGTACTTC
len: 20; v_gene: TRBV7-3; abundance: once; j_gene: TRBJ2-1; d_gene: TRBD2; CDR3aa: CASSLRSRLAGESSYNEQFF; CDR3nt: TGTGCCAGCAGCTTAAGGTCCAGGCTAGCGGGAGAAAGCTCCTACAATGAGCAGTTCTTC
len: 14; v_gene: TRBV5-1; abundance: once; j_gene: TRBJ2-1; d_gene: TRBD2; CDR3aa: CASSPVAGGNEQFF; CDR3nt: TGCGCCAGCAGCCCTGTGGCGGGAGGCAATGAGCAGTTCTTC
len: 16; v_gene: TRBV2; abundance: .; j_gene: TRBJ2-7; d_gene: TRBD2; CDR3aa: CASSPRRGRAWGEQYF; CDR3nt: TGTGCCAGCAGTCCGAGGCGTGGGAGGGCCTGGGGCGAGCAGTACTTC
len: 15; v_gene: TRBV7-2; abundance: .; j_gene: TRBJ1-2; d_gene: .; CDR3aa: CASSPPGQGNYGYTF; CDR3nt: TGTGCCAGCAGCCCCCCCGGCCAGGGTAACTATGGCTACACCTTC
len: 14; v_gene: TRBV7-2; abundance: .; j_gene: TRBJ2-1; d_gene: .; CDR3aa: CASSLLGTSNEQFF; CDR3nt: TGTGCCAGCAGCTTACTAGGGACTTCGAATGAGCAGTTCTTC
len: 12; v_gene: TRBV6-6; abundance: once; j_gene: TRBJ2-2; d_gene: .; CDR3aa: CASSLSTGELFF; CDR3nt: TGTGCCAGCAGTCTCAGCACCGGGGAGCTGTTTTTT
len: 15; v_gene: TRBV5-6; abundance: once; j_gene: TRBJ2-7; d_gene: TRBD2; CDR3aa: CASSPVGGWRGEQYF; CDR3nt: TGTGCCAGCAGCCCGGTGGGAGGGTGGCGAGGCGAGCAGTACTTC
len: 16; v_gene: TRBV11-2; abundance: .; j_gene: TRBJ2-1; d_gene: TRBD2; CDR3aa: CASSSPVAGGYNEQFF; CDR3nt: TGTGCCAGCAGCTCCCCAGTAGCGGGGGGCTACAATGAGCAGTTCTTC
len: 15; v_gene: TRBV25-1; abundance: .; j_gene: TRBJ1-4; d_gene: .; CDR3aa: CASSELGGIHEKLFF; CDR3nt: TGTGCCAGCAGTGAATTGGGGGGAATTCATGAAAAACTGTTTTTT
len: 15; v_gene: TRBV10-3; abundance: .; j_gene: TRBJ2-2; d_gene: TRBD2; CDR3aa: CAISTSETNTGELFF; CDR3nt: TGTGCCATCAGTACTAGCGAGACGAACACCGGGGAGCTGTTTTTT
len: 13; v_gene: TRBV18; abundance: .; j_gene: TRBJ1-1; d_gene: .; CDR3aa: CASSPGQREEAFF; CDR3nt: TGTGCCAGCTCACCAGGACAGAGAGAGGAAGCTTTCTTT
len: 15; v_gene: TRBV27; abundance: .; j_gene: TRBJ2-5; d_gene: TRBD1; CDR3aa: CASSFWYRGQETQYF; CDR3nt: TGTGCCAGCAGTTTTTGGTACAGGGGGCAGGAGACCCAGTACTTC
len: 15; v_gene: TRBV15; abundance: .; j_gene: TRBJ1-5; d_gene: TRBD1; CDR3aa: CATSRDRGNNQPQHF; CDR3nt: TGTGCCACCAGCAGAGACAGGGGGAACAATCAGCCCCAGCATTTT
len: 15; v_gene: TRBV5-1; abundance: .; j_gene: TRBJ2-6; d_gene: TRBD1; CDR3aa: CASSLGGPGANVLTF; CDR3nt: TGCGCCAGCAGCTTAGGGGGCCCCGGGGCCAACGTCCTGACTTTC
len: 13; v_gene: TRBV6-1; abundance: .; j_gene: TRBJ2-7; d_gene: .; CDR3aa: CASSEWGEDEQYF; CDR3nt: TGTGCCAGCAGTGAATGGGGGGAGGACGAGCAGTACTTC
len: 15; v_gene: TRBV5-1; abundance: once; j_gene: TRBJ1-3; d_gene: .; CDR3aa: CASSLVMGSGNTIYF; CDR3nt: TGCGCCAGCAGCTTGGTTATGGGCTCAGGAAACACCATATATTTT
len: 15; v_gene: TRBV7-3; abundance: .; j_gene: TRBJ2-3; d_gene: TRBD2; CDR3aa: CASSSGPGRADTQYF; CDR3nt: TGTGCCAGCAGCTCCGGCCCAGGGAGGGCCGATACGCAGTATTTT
len: 13; v_gene: TRBV9; abundance: .; j_gene: TRBJ2-3; d_gene: TRBD2; CDR3aa: CASSDGGRDTQYF; CDR3nt: TGTGCCAGCAGCGATGGCGGGAGGGATACGCAGTATTTT
len: 15; v_gene: TRBV19; abundance: .; j_gene: TRBJ1-1; d_gene: TRBD1; CDR3aa: CASRALTGMNTEAFF; CDR3nt: TGTGCCAGTAGAGCCTTGACAGGGATGAACACTGAAGCTTTCTTT
len: 14; v_gene: TRBV10-3; abundance: .; j_gene: TRBJ2-7; d_gene: TRBD2; CDR3aa: CAIRMGLADYEQYF; CDR3nt: TGTGCCATCAGGATGGGACTAGCGGATTACGAGCAGTACTTC
len: 16; v_gene: TRBV13; abundance: .; j_gene: TRBJ2-7; d_gene: .; CDR3aa: CASRARRGSTSYEQYF; CDR3nt: TGTGCCAGCAGAGCCCGGAGGGGAAGTACCTCCTACGAGCAGTACTTC
len: 14; v_gene: TRBV2; abundance: few; j_gene: TRBJ2-2; d_gene: .; CDR3aa: CASSARANTGELFF; CDR3nt: TGTGCCAGCAGTGCCAGGGCGAACACCGGGGAGCTGTTTTTT